The source of this T cell receptor (beta chain) is a study of cytomegalovirus exposure and HLA in healthy donors. General study points: Listed as cytomegalovirus-associated were 150 or so TCR beta chains. Versus the roughly 690-donor mean, an Asian-associated ancestry cluster reportedly showed fewer N-insertions in a later analysis.

The CDR3 is made up of 18 amino acids. V dropped 3 bases and J dropped 0; count of bases not matched to a gene: 10. Per germline, CDR1 LNHDA and CDR2 SQIVND (reference sequence). As regards this clone: Its antigen is not known.

In the PCR, 60 Vbeta and 13 Jbeta primers were used. TCRdb's copy holds only in-frame clones and misses some; the assay was immunoSEQ multiplex PCR. The table has approximately 160,000 clones, 70% to 80% seen once. The V gene is TRBV19, the J gene TRBJ2-2; the match to TRBD1 covers 7 bases. Source material: PBMCs. The clonotype comes from a woman aged 40 to 55 in good health and CMV-seronegative. CDR3 sequence (DNA): TGTGCCAGTAGTATGGTCTCCGGGACAGACGCGAACACCGGGGAGCTGTTTTTT. It yields the protein CASSMVSGTDANTGELFF.